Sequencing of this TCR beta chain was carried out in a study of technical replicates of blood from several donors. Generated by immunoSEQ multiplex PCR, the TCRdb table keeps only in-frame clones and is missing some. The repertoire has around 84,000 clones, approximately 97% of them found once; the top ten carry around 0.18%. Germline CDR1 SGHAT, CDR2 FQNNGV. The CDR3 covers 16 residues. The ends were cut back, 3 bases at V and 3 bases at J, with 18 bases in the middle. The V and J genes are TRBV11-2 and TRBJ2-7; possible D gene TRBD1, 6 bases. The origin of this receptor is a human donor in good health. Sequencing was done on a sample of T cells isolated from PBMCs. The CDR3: CASSFAVGAISYEQYF. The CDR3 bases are TGTGCCAGCAGCTTCGCAGTGGGGGCGATAAGCTACGAGCAGTACTTC. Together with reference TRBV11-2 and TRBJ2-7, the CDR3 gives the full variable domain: EAGVAQSPRYKIIEKRQSVAFWCNPISGHATLYWYQQILGQGPKLLIQFQNNGVVDDSQLPKDRFSAERLKGVDSTLKIQPAKLEDSAVYLCASSFAVGAISYEQYFGPGTRLTVT.